The rows below give T cell receptor beta chains drawn from one sample of a study of T cell responses to AZD1222 COVID-19 vaccine. The table came from immunoSEQ multiplex PCR; TCRdb's copy has only in-frame clones and leaves some out. The table records about 100,000 clones, 75% to 95% of them present only once. The source was peripheral blood, collected on day 0 of AZD1222 vaccination. These TCRs come from an adult in good health. Both conserved end residues are part of each CDR3. D genes are given only for firm matches. Size values are once, few and many counts, or a class for expanded clones, and some rows have none.

v_gene: TRBV9; abundance: -; d_gene: TRBD1; j_gene: TRBJ2-5; CDR3nt: TGTGCCAGCAGCGTACCAGGGGGAGAGACCCAGTACTTC; CDR3aa: CASSVPGGETQYF
v_gene: TRBV7-9; abundance: -; d_gene: TRBD1; j_gene: TRBJ2-2; CDR3nt: TGTGCCACTCAAGGAAGGGACAGGGTGCCCGGGGAGCTGTTTTTT; CDR3aa: CATQGRDRVPGELFF
v_gene: TRBV28; abundance: -; d_gene: -; j_gene: TRBJ2-7; CDR3nt: TGTGCCAGCAGTTTGCAGGGAACCTACGAGCAGTACTTC; CDR3aa: CASSLQGTYEQYF
v_gene: TRBV5-1; abundance: -; d_gene: TRBD1; j_gene: TRBJ2-7; CDR3nt: TGCGCCAGCAGCTTGGGACAGGGGGAGCGGGAGCAGTACTTC; CDR3aa: CASSLGQGEREQYF
v_gene: TRBV24-1; abundance: -; d_gene: TRBD2; j_gene: TRBJ2-3; CDR3nt: TGTGCCACCAGTGATTTGAAGCGGGGGGACACAGATACGCAGTATTTT; CDR3aa: CATSDLKRGDTDTQYF
v_gene: TRBV12-3/TRBV12-4; abundance: -; d_gene: -; j_gene: TRBJ2-5; CDR3nt: TGTGCCAGCGGAAAGGGGTTACAAGAGACCCAGTACTTC; CDR3aa: CASGKGLQETQYF
v_gene: TRBV20-1; abundance: -; d_gene: -; j_gene: TRBJ1-1; CDR3nt: TGCAGTGCTAGTGGAAGTAGTCAGGGGAGGTCTGAAGCTTTCTTT; CDR3aa: CSASGSSQGRSEAFF
v_gene: TRBV6-5; abundance: -; d_gene: -; j_gene: TRBJ1-2; CDR3nt: TGTGCCAGCAGTTACGACAGGATCTATGGCTACACCTTC; CDR3aa: CASSYDRIYGYTF
v_gene: TRBV7-6; abundance: -; d_gene: TRBD1; j_gene: TRBJ1-4; CDR3nt: TGTGCCAGCAGCACTCGGACAGGTTTTAATGAAAAACTGTTTTTT; CDR3aa: CASSTRTGFNEKLFF
v_gene: TRBV28; abundance: -; d_gene: -; j_gene: TRBJ1-2; CDR3nt: TGTGCCAGCAGTTTATCGAGGGCTAACTATGGCTACACCTTC; CDR3aa: CASSLSRANYGYTF
v_gene: TRBV28; abundance: -; d_gene: -; j_gene: TRBJ2-7; CDR3nt: TGTGCCAGCAGTTTATTTACGGGGGGCGGCGAGCAGTACTTC; CDR3aa: CASSLFTGGGEQYF
v_gene: TRBV30; abundance: once; d_gene: -; j_gene: TRBJ2-2; CDR3nt: TGTGCCTGGAGGGACAGCTCGAACACCGGGGAGCTGTTTTTT; CDR3aa: CAWRDSSNTGELFF
v_gene: TRBV10-3; abundance: -; d_gene: -; j_gene: TRBJ2-3; CDR3nt: TGTGCCATCAGCGGCGGGGGCACAGATACGCAGTATTTT; CDR3aa: CAISGGGTDTQYF
v_gene: TRBV18; abundance: -; d_gene: -; j_gene: TRBJ1-1; CDR3nt: TGTGCCAGCTCACCCGGGGACGGGAACACTGAAGCTTTCTTT; CDR3aa: CASSPGDGNTEAFF
v_gene: TRBV27; abundance: -; d_gene: -; j_gene: TRBJ2-2; CDR3nt: TGTGCCAGCAGTTTATCGAGGGGGGCCGGGGAGCTGTTTTTT; CDR3aa: CASSLSRGAGELFF
v_gene: TRBV12-3/TRBV12-4; abundance: -; d_gene: -; j_gene: TRBJ1-1; CDR3nt: TGTGCCAGCAGTTGGAGTCATCACACTGAAGCTTTCTTT; CDR3aa: CASSWSHHTEAFF
v_gene: TRBV19; abundance: -; d_gene: TRBD1; j_gene: TRBJ1-2; CDR3nt: TGTGCCAGTGGGGATCGGACAGGGGGCGGCAAAAACTATGGCTACACCTTC; CDR3aa: CASGDRTGGGKNYGYTF
v_gene: TRBV18; abundance: -; d_gene: TRBD2; j_gene: TRBJ2-3; CDR3nt: TGTGCCAGCTCACCACGGGGGGGTCAAGATACGCAGTATTTT; CDR3aa: CASSPRGGQDTQYF
v_gene: TRBV6-5; abundance: -; d_gene: -; j_gene: TRBJ2-2; CDR3nt: TGTGCCACCTCCCCCCCAGGGAACGGGGAGCTGTTTTTT; CDR3aa: CATSPPGNGELFF
v_gene: TRBV27; abundance: -; d_gene: -; j_gene: TRBJ1-1; CDR3nt: TGTGCCAGCAGTTTATTCACGGGGCTGGCTGAAGCTTTCTTT; CDR3aa: CASSLFTGLAEAFF
v_gene: TRBV6-5; abundance: -; d_gene: TRBD2; j_gene: TRBJ2-3; CDR3nt: TGTGCCAGCAATATAGCGGGGGGGAGAGATACGCAGTATTTT; CDR3aa: CASNIAGGRDTQYF